This T cell receptor (beta chain) came from a study of shared clonotypes between healthy human individuals. The protocol was immunoSEQ multiplex PCR, while the TCRdb copy is restricted to in-frame clones and leaves out a portion. The sample shows 2 million to 3 million clones, approximately 90% of them seen only once. V lost 7 bases, J lost 0 bases, and 4 bases lay in between. CDR1 SEHNR and CDR2 FQNEAQ come from the germline V gene (reference sequence). There are 12 residues in the CDR3. The J gene is TRBJ1-3, the V gene TRBV7-9, with D unresolved. The clonotype was recovered from a man between 18 and 29 years old in good health. The source material was naive CD4+ T cells sorted from blood. Subset indicated: CD45RA+ positively selected. The CDR3, as DNA: TGTGCCAGCATCGGCTCTGGAAACACCATATATTTT. Amino acid sequence: CASIGSGNTIYF. Full variable domain (remainder filled in from reference TRBV7-9 and TRBJ1-3): DTGVSQNPRHKITKRGQNVTFRCDPISEHNRLYWYRQTLGQGPEFLTYFQNEAQLEKSRLLSDRFSAERPKGSFSTLEIQRTEQGDSAMYLCASIGSGNTIYFGEGSWLTVV.